This entry lists 3 T cell receptor beta chains sequenced from one sample in a study of technical replicates of blood from several donors. Method: immunoSEQ multiplex PCR; TCRdb's copy keeps in-frame clones and lacks some. Of more than 65,000 clones in the sample, 90% to 95% were seen once. Sequencing was carried out using T cells isolated from PBMCs. All receptors come from a human donor in good health. Some clones in this sample may be carry-over from other donors' samples.

This chain joins TRBV12-2 and TRBJ2-3; the D call of TRBD2 is as the table states it, not checked on the DNA. TRBV12-2 is an annotated pseudogene. This CDR3 has 16 amino acids. CDR3 coding DNA: TGTGCAAGTCGCTTAGTGAGGGGACTGAGCACAGATACGCAGTATTTT. It is translated as CASRLVRGLSTDTQYF.

V and J are TRBV5-4 and TRBJ2-2; perhaps TRBD1 as D (6 bases). The CDR3 has 14 residues. Germline values: CDR1 SGHNT, CDR2 YYREEE (reference sequence). Trimming cost V 0 bases and J 7 bases, with 10 bases left between them. The CDR3 bases are TGTGCCAGCAGCTTGGGGGGGCGAGGCGGGGAGCTGTTTTTT. Translated: CASSLGGRGGELFF.

The J gene is TRBJ2-7, the V gene TRBV6-1; D may be TRBD1 (6 bases). Germline lookup yields CDR1 MNHNS and CDR2 SASEGT. This CDR3 is built from 14 residues. The ends were cut back, 2 bases at V and 1 base at J, with 9 bases in the middle. CDR3 loop: CASSERTGSYEQYF. DNA for the CDR3: TGTGCCAGCAGTGAACGCACAGGGTCCTACGAGCAGTACTTC.